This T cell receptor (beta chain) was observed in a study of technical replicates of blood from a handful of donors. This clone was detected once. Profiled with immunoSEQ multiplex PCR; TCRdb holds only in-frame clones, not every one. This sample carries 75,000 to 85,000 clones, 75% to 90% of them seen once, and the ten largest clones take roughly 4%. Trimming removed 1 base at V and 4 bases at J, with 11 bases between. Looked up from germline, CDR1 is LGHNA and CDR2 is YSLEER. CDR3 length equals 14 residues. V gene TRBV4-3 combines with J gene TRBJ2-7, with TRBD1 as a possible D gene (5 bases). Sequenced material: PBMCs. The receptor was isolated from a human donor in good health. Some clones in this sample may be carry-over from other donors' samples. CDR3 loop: CASSQALWTYEQYF. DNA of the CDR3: TGCGCCAGCAGCCAAGCGCTGTGGACATACGAGCAGTACTTC.